This TCR beta chain emerged from a study of control samples from healthy donors and cancer patients. Assay used: immunoSEQ multiplex PCR; TCRdb lists only in-frame clones, some missing. The table includes some 49,000 clones, approximately 94% detected once. Sequenced material: PBMCs. The sequence was obtained from a man aged 30-40 years with colorectal cancer.

CDR3 loop: CASRPGQVANYGYTF. In DNA, the CDR3 is TGTGCCAGTAGACCGGGACAGGTTGCTAACTATGGCTACACCTTC. This sequence joins TRBV19 and TRBJ1-2; 8 nucleotides agree with TRBD1. The CDR3 is 15 residues long. With 6 bases clipped from V and 0 bases from J, the junction kept 6 bases outside the gene matches. The V gene's germline CDR1 is LNHDA and CDR2 SQIVND (reference sequence).